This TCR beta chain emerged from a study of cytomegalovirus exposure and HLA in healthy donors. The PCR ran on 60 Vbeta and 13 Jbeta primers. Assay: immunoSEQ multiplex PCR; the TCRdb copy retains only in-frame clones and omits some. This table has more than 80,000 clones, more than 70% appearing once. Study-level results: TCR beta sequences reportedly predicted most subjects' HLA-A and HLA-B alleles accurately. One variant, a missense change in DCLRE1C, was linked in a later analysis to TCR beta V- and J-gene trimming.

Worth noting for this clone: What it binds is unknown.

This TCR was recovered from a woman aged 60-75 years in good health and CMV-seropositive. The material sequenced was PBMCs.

The CDR3 loop is CASSSYRGTHWGNQPQHF. CDR3 DNA sequence: TGTGCCAGCAGCTCATACAGGGGGACGCACTGGGGCAATCAGCCCCAGCATTTT. The chain couples TRBV7-2 to TRBJ1-5; 8 bases are shared with TRBD1. Germline CDR1 SGHTA, CDR2 FQGNSA. V lost 4 bases and J lost 2; bases outside the gene matches: 13. CDR3 length: 18 amino acids.